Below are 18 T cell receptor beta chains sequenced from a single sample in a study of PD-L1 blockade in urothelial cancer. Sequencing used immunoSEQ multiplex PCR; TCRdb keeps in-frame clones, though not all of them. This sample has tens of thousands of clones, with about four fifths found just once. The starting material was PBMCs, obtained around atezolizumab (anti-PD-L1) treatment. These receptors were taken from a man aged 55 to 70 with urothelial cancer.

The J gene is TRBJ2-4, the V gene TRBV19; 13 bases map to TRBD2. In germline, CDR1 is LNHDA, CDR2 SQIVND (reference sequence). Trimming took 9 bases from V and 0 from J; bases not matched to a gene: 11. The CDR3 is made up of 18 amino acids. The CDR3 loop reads CASPVPGLAGQAKNIQYF. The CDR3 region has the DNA TGTGCCAGCCCGGTCCCGGGACTAGCGGGGCAAGCCAAAAACATTCAGTACTTC.

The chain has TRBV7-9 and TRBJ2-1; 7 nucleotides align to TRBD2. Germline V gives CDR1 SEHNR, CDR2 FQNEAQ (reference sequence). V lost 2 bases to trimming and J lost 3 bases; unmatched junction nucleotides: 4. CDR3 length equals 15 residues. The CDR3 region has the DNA TGTGCCAGCAGCTTACTAGCGGCAGACTACAATGAGCAGTTCTTC. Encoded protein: CASSLLAADYNEQFF.

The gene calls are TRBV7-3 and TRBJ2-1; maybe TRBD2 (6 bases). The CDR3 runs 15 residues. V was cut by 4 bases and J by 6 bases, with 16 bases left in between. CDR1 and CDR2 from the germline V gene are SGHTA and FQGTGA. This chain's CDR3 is CASSSGAGRFNEQFF. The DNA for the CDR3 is TGTGCCAGCAGCTCTGGTGCGGGGAGATTCAATGAGCAGTTCTTC.

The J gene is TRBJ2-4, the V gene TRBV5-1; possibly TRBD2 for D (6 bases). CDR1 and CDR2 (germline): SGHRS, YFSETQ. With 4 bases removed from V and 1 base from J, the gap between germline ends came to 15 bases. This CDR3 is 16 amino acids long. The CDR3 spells CASSLDNRGAKNIQYF. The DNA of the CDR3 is TGCGCCAGCAGCCTAGACAACCGGGGGGCCAAAAACATTCAGTACTTC.

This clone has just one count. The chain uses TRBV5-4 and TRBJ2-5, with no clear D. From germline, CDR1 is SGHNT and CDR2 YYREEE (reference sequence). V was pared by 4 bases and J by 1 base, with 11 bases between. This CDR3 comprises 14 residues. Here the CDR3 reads CASSQDIGQETQYF. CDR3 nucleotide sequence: TGTGCCAGCAGCCAAGACATTGGCCAAGAGACCCAGTACTTC.

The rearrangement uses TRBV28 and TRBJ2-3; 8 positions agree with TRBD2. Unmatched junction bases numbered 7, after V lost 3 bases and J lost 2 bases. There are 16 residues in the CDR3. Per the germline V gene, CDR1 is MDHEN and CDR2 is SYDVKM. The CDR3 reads CASSFSRGGPTDTQYF. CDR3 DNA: TGTGCCAGCAGTTTTAGCCGCGGGGGGCCCACAGATACGCAGTATTTT.

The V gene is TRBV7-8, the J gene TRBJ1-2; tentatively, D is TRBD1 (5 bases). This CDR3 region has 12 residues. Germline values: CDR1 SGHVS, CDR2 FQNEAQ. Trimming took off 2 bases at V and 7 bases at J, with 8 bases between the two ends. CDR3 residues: CASSLTTAGYTF. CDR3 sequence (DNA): TGTGCCAGCAGCTTAACGACAGCTGGCTACACCTTC.

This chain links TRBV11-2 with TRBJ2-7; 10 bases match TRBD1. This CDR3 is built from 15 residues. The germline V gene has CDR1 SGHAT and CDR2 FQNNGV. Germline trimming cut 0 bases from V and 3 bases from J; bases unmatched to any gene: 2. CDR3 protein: CASSLEGTGVYEQYF. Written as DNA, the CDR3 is TGTGCCAGCAGCTTAGAAGGGACAGGGGTCTACGAGCAGTACTTC.

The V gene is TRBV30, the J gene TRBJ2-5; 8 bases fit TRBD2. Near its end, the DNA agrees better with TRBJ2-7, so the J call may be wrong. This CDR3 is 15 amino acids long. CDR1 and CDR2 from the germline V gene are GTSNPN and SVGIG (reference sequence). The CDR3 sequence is CAWSVRGGRSYEQYF. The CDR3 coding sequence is TGTGCCTGGAGTGTACGGGGGGGCCGCTCCTACGAGCAGTACTTC.

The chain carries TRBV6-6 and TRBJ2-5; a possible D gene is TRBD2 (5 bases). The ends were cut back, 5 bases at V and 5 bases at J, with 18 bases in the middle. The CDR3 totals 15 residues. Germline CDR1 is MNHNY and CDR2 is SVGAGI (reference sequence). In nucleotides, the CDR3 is TGTGCCAGCAGTACCGGGAATTATGAGGGCGAGACCCAGTACTTC. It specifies CASSTGNYEGETQYF.

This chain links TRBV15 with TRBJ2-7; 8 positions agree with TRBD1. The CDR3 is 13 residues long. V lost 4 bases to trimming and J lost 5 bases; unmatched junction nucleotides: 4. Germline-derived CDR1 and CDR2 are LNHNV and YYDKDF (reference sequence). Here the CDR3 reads CATSTDRGHEQYF. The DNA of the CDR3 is TGTGCCACCAGCACCGACAGGGGCCACGAGCAGTACTTC.

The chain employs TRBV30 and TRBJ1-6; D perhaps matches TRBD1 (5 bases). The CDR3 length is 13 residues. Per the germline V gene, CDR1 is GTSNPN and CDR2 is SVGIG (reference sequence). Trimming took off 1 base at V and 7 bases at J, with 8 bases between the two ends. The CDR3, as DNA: TGTGCCTGGAGTGGACAGCTAAATTCACCCCTCCACTTT. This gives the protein CAWSGQLNSPLHF.

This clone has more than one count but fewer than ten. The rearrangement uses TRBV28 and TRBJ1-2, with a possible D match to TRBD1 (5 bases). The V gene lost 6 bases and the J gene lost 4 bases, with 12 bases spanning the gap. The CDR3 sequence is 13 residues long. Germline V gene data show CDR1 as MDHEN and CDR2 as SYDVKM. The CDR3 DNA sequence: TGTGCCAGCAGATCGTCCGACAGCTATGGCTACACCTTC. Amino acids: CASRSSDSYGYTF.

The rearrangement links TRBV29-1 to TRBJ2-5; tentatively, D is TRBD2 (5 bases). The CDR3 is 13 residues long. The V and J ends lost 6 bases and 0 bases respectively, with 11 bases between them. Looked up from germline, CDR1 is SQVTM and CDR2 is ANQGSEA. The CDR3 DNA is TGCAGCGTCGGGGTAGTGAACCAAGAGACCCAGTACTTC. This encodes CSVGVVNQETQYF.

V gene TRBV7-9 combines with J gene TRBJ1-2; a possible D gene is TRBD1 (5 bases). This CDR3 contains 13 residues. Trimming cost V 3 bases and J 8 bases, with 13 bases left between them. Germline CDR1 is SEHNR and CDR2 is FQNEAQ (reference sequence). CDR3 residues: CASSFQGLRGYTF. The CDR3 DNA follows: TGTGCCAGCAGCTTTCAGGGACTGCGGGGCTACACCTTC. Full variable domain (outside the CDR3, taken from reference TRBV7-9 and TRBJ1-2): DTGVSQNPRHKITKRGQNVTFRCDPISEHNRLYWYRQTLGQGPEFLTYFQNEAQLEKSRLLSDRFSAERPKGSFSTLEIQRTEQGDSAMYLCASSFQGLRGYTFGSGTRLTVV.

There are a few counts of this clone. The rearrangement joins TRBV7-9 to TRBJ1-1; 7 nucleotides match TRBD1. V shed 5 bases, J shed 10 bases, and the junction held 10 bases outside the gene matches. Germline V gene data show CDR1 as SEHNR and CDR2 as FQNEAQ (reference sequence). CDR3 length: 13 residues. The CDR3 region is CASSITGARGAFF. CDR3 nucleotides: TGTGCCAGCAGCATCACAGGGGCCCGAGGAGCTTTCTTT.

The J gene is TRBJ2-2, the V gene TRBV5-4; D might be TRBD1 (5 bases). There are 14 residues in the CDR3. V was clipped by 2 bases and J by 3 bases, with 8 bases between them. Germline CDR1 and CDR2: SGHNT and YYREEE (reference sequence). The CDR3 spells CASSLVRDTGELFF. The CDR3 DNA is TGTGCCAGCAGCTTAGTCAGGGACACCGGGGAGCTGTTTTTT.

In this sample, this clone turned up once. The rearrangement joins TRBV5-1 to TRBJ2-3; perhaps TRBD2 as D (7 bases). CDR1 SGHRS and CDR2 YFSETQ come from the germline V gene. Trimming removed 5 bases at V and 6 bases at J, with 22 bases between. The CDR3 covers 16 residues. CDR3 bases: TGCGCCAGCAGTTTATTGGGACGGGGGGCTGTTGATACGCAGTATTTT. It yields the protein CASSLLGRGAVDTQYF.